One sample yielded the 20 T cell receptor beta chains listed below, sequenced in a study of shared clonotypes between healthy human individuals. Naivety among CD8 cells was defined by CD45RO negativity and positive CCR7 selection, thereby excluding terminally differentiated effector memory CD45RA+ cells. TCRdb's copy holds only in-frame clones and misses some; the assay was immunoSEQ multiplex PCR. Altogether about 2.2 million clones are present, approximately 94% being singletons, with the ten largest covering under 2%. The sequencing sample was made of naive CD8+ T cells from PBMCs. Receptors originate from a man between 18 and 35 years old in good health. Some clones in this sample may be carry-over from other donors' samples.

The gene calls are TRBV9 and TRBJ1-1; D ambiguous. This CDR3 is built from 17 residues. Trimming shortened V by 2 bases and J by 4 bases, and 21 bases separated the two germline ends. Germline V gene lookup returns CDR1 SGDLS and CDR2 YYNGEE. The CDR3 sequence: CASSVSQAEGDGTEAFF. CDR3 bases: TGTGCCAGCAGCGTCAGTCAGGCGGAGGGTGATGGCACTGAAGCTTTCTTT. Complete variable domain (other parts from reference TRBV9 and TRBJ1-1): DSGVTQTPKHLITATGQRVTLRCSPRSGDLSVYWYQQSLDQGLQFLIQYYNGEERAKGNILERFSAQQFPDLHSELNLSSLELGDSALYFCASSVSQAEGDGTEAFFGQGTRLTVV.

The rearrangement joins TRBV7-9 to TRBJ2-3; TRBD2 matches 11 bases. The junction had 13 bases not matched to a gene; V was cut back by 4 bases and J by 1 base. This CDR3 is built from 19 residues. In germline, CDR1 is SEHNR, CDR2 FQNEAQ (reference sequence). The CDR3 region is CASSSRSTSGRYGTDTQYF. CDR3 in DNA: TGTGCCAGCAGCTCACGAAGTACTAGCGGGAGATATGGCACAGATACGCAGTATTTT.

This rearrangement joins TRBV6-5 to TRBJ2-1; D remains unclear. There are 16 residues in the CDR3. The V and J ends lost 4 bases and 3 bases respectively, with 16 bases between them. Germline lookup yields CDR1 MNHEY and CDR2 SVGAGI. The CDR3 is CASSSLLALNYNEQFF. DNA of the CDR3: TGTGCCAGCAGTTCCCTCTTAGCTCTCAACTACAATGAGCAGTTCTTC.

The V gene is TRBV4-3, the J gene TRBJ1-1; D is undetermined. Germline-derived CDR1 and CDR2 are LGHNA and YSLEER. Trimming shortened V by 5 bases and J by 7 bases, and 11 bases separated the two germline ends. The CDR3 consists of 12 residues. This CDR3 is CASSFTTGEAFF. In nucleotides, the CDR3 is TGCGCCAGCAGCTTTACAACGGGTGAAGCTTTCTTT.

The chain employs TRBV5-6 and TRBJ2-7; D unresolved. Per the germline V gene, CDR1 is SGHDT and CDR2 is YYEEEE. The CDR3 spans 13 residues. V was clipped by 0 bases and J by 7 bases, with 11 bases between them. This chain's CDR3 is CASSLGGWREQYF. The CDR3 DNA follows: TGTGCCAGCAGCTTGGGGGGTTGGCGGGAGCAGTACTTC.

The chain has TRBV4-1 and TRBJ2-7; D gene ambiguous. This CDR3 has 15 residues. V dropped 0 bases and J dropped 3 bases, with 12 bases sitting between them. The germline V gene encodes CDR1 MGHRA and CDR2 YSYEKL. The CDR3 DNA sequence: TGCGCCAGCAGCCAAGATGGTTGGCAGCTCTACGAGCAGTACTTC. Its translation is CASSQDGWQLYEQYF.

The chain joins TRBV28 to TRBJ1-2, with a weak D call TRBD1 (5 bases). Trimming stripped 3 bases from V and 2 bases from J, with 10 bases between. This CDR3 region has 14 residues. From germline, CDR1 is MDHEN and CDR2 SYDVKM. This CDR3 reads CASSLMGTNYGYTF. The CDR3 DNA sequence: TGTGCCAGCAGTTTGATGGGGACCAACTATGGCTACACCTTC.

The V call is TRBV19, the J call TRBJ2-7; D may correspond to TRBD1 or TRBD2 (5 bases each). Trimming took 9 bases from V and 3 from J, leaving 15 bases between them. CDR3 length: 13 residues. Germline values: CDR1 LNHDA, CDR2 SQIVND (reference sequence). The CDR3 reads CARENGAYYEQYF. The CDR3 DNA reads TGTGCCAGAGAAAACGGGGCTTACTACGAGCAGTACTTC.

This chain joins TRBV4-1 and TRBJ2-1; D not certain. The length of the CDR3 is 16 residues. Trimming cost V 3 bases and J 5 bases, with 17 bases left between them. CDR1 MGHRA and CDR2 YSYEKL come from the germline V gene. In nucleotides, the CDR3 is TGCGCCAGCAGCCACACAACAGCTTCCCTCGACAATGAGCAGTTCTTC. Amino acid sequence: CASSHTTASLDNEQFF.

The rearrangement joins TRBV6-1 to TRBJ1-5; 7 bases match TRBD1. V trimming: 5 bases; J trimming: 12 bases; junction bases outside the gene matches: 7. Germline V CDR1 and CDR2: MNHNS, SASEGT. CDR3 size: 12 residues. The chain's CDR3 is CASSPYRGFQHF. The CDR3 nucleotides are TGTGCCAGCAGTCCTTACAGGGGCTTCCAGCATTTT.

The chain recombines TRBV6-6 with TRBJ2-1; tentatively, D is TRBD1 (5 bases). CDR1 is MNHNY, CDR2 SVGAGI, per germline (reference sequence). Trimming stripped 0 bases from V and 3 bases from J, with 12 bases between. This CDR3 region has 16 residues. The CDR3 DNA reads as TGTGCCAGCAGTTACTCGACAGAGAGGAGCTACAATGAGCAGTTCTTC. It codes for CASSYSTERSYNEQFF.

The chain is built from TRBV4-2 and TRBJ1-1; a possible D gene is TRBD1 (6 bases). This CDR3 contains 14 residues. Germline CDR1 and CDR2: LGHNA and YNFKEQ. V lost 5 bases to trimming and J lost 3 bases, with 13 bases between them. CDR3 region: CASSFNPGDTEAFF. In nucleotides, the CDR3 is TGTGCCAGCAGCTTCAACCCAGGGGACACTGAAGCTTTCTTT.

The gene calls are TRBV2 and TRBJ2-3, with D perhaps assigned TRBD1 or TRBD2 (5 bases each). V was trimmed by 7 bases and J by 5 bases, leaving 13 bases between them. This CDR3 spans 13 amino acids. The germline V gene encodes CDR1 SNHLY and CDR2 FYNNEI. The CDR3 sequence: CASKVRERDTQYF. The DNA of the CDR3 is TGTGCCAGCAAAGTCAGGGAGAGAGATACGCAGTATTTT.

A word on this clone: Other DNA sequences from this sample encode an identical CDR3 as well. The chain recombines TRBV9 with TRBJ2-1, with a possible D match to TRBD2 (6 bases). This CDR3 contains 13 residues. V was pared by 3 bases and J by 3 bases, with 7 bases between. Germline values: CDR1 SGDLS, CDR2 YYNGEE. The CDR3 DNA is TGTGCCAGCAGCGCGACTAGCTACAATGAGCAGTTCTTC. It translates to CASSATSYNEQFF.

This clone appeared once. At the DNA level, this CDR3 is encoded by other sequences in the same sample as well. The V call is TRBV19, the J call TRBJ2-7; D may be TRBD1 or TRBD2 (5 bases each). CDR3 length equals 13 residues. Between the trimmed V and J ends, which lost 2 bases and 5 bases, there was a span of 10 bases. The germline gives CDR1 LNHDA, CDR2 SQIVND (reference sequence). As DNA, the CDR3 is TGTGCCAGTAGTATACGGGGCCGGGACGAGCAGTACTTC. Translated, it gives CASSIRGRDEQYF.

The rearrangement links TRBV10-3 to TRBJ2-1, with 8 bases aligning to TRBD2. The germline gives CDR1 ENHRY, CDR2 SYGVKD. The CDR3 is 14 amino acids. With 10 bases clipped from V and 0 bases from J, the junction kept 5 bases outside the gene matches. This CDR3 reads CATWSGSSYNEQFF. As DNA, the CDR3 is TGTGCCACCTGGAGCGGGAGCTCCTACAATGAGCAGTTCTTC.

CDR3 DNA: TGTGCCAGCAGCGCCGAACTAGCGGCCTTGGGAGAGACCCAGTACTTC. As protein: CASSAELAALGETQYF. J is TRBJ2-5 and V is TRBV9, with 8 nucleotides matching TRBD2. Germline V gene lookup returns CDR1 SGDLS and CDR2 YYNGEE. The V segment lost 3 bases and the J segment 4 bases; nucleotides outside the gene matches: 11. The CDR3 is 16 amino acids.

The chain uses TRBV9 and TRBJ2-1; D is unclear. Germline lookup yields CDR1 SGDLS and CDR2 YYNGEE. The CDR3 length is 15 residues. V was shortened by 2 bases and J by 8 bases, with 17 bases between the two germline ends. CDR3 in amino acids: CASSVPPRLADEQFF. CDR3 DNA sequence: TGTGCCAGCAGCGTCCCCCCTAGGCTCGCCGATGAGCAGTTCTTC.

The chain carries TRBV6-5 and TRBJ2-7; tentative D call: TRBD1 (6 bases). The CDR3 has 13 residues. Trimming cost V 7 bases and J 1 base, with 11 bases left between them. Germline V gene lookup returns CDR1 MNHEY and CDR2 SVGAGI. Here the CDR3 DNA reads TGTGCCAGCACGGACAGCCCGTCCTACGAGCAGTACTTC. Translated, it gives CASTDSPSYEQYF.

This clone was counted once. The J gene is TRBJ2-2, the V gene TRBV11-1; tentatively, D is TRBD1 (6 bases). The CDR3 runs 14 residues. V lost 3 bases and J 1 base, leaving 6 bases between the germline ends. The germline V gene encodes CDR1 SGHAT and CDR2 FQDESV (reference sequence). The CDR3 loop is CASSLDRNTGELFF. CDR3 bases: TGTGCCAGCAGCTTGGACAGGAACACCGGGGAGCTGTTTTTT.